This paragraph covers one T cell receptor beta chain sequence. Its matching antigen is unknown. This sample is part of a study of T cell repertoires in cytomegalovirus infection. Across the study: Through public TCR beta signatures, both CMV infection and matching HLA type were indicated. Broader study findings: Carriers of CMV plus the relevant HLA were identified by cumulative public TCR beta family frequency. It was HLA-C-restricted CMV-specific TCR beta clonotypes that dominated the response ex vivo.

V lost 5 bases and J lost 0, with 10 bases in between. The CDR3 covers 14 residues. TCRdb reanalysed the reads using MiXCR and keeps one entry per CDR3 protein. Of approximately 500,000 distinct CDR3 sequences listed, about 15% are singletons. The specimen sequenced was CD8+ T cells from PBMCs. The TCR sequence derives from a human donor in good health (CMV status not recorded). Some clones in this sample may be carry-over from other donors' samples. This chain connects TRBV12-3 or TRBV12-4 to TRBJ2-5; possibly TRBD2 for D (6 bases). CDR3 residues: CASSGRTDQETQYF. Here the CDR3 DNA reads TGTGCCAGCAGTGGGAGGACGGACCAAGAGACCCAGTACTTC.